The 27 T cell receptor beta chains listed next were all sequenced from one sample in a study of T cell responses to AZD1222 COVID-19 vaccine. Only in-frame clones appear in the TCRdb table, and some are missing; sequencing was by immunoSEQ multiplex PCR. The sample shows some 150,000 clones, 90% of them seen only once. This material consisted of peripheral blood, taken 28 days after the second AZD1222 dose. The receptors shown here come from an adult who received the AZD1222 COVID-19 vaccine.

CDR3 nucleotides: TGTGCCAGCAGCTTCGGGGTGGGAGAAGCTTTCTTT. Protein sequence: CASSFGVGEAFF. This chain connects TRBV7-3 to TRBJ1-1; D is undetermined. The germline V gene has CDR1 SGHTA and CDR2 FQGTGA. This CDR3 is built from 12 residues. Trimming pared 3 bases from V and 8 bases from J, leaving 10 bases between.

CDR3 nucleotide sequence: TGTGCCAGTAGGTGGACTACCCCGGGCACCGGGGAGCTGTTTTTT. Translated: CASRWTTPGTGELFF. The rearrangement joins TRBV19 to TRBJ2-2; weak D call: TRBD2 (6 bases). CDR3 size: 15 residues. Germline CDR1 reads LNHDA; CDR2 reads SQIVND (reference sequence). Between the trimmed V and J ends, which lost 6 bases and 4 bases, there was a span of 15 bases. Using reference TRBV19 and TRBJ2-2 for the parts outside the CDR3, the full variable domain is DGGITQSPKYLFRKEGQNVTLSCEQNLNHDAMYWYRQDPGQGLRLIYYSQIVNDFQKGDIAEGYSVSREKKESFPLTVTSAQKNPTAFYLCASRWTTPGTGELFFGEGSRLTVL.

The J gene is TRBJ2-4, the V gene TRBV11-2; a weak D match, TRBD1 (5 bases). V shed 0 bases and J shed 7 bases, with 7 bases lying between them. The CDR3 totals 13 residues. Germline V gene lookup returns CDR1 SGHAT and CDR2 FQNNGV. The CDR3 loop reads CASSLDAGNIQYF. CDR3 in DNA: TGTGCCAGCAGCTTAGATGCAGGGAACATTCAGTACTTC.

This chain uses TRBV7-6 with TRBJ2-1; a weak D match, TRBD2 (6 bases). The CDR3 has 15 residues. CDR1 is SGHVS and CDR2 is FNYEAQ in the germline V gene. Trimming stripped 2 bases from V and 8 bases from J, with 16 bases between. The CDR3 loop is CASSLSASEADEQFF. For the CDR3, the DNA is TGTGCCAGCAGCTTATCGGCTAGCGAGGCGGATGAGCAGTTCTTC.

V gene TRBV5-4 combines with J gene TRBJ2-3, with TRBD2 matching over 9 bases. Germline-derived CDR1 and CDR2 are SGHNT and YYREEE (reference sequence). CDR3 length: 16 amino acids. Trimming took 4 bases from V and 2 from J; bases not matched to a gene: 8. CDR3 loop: CASSKVAGEVTDTQYF. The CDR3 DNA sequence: TGTGCCAGCAGCAAAGTAGCGGGAGAGGTCACAGATACGCAGTATTTT.

The CDR3 region is CASRPVGSGNEQFF. DNA for the CDR3: TGCGCCAGCAGACCTGTGGGGAGCGGAAATGAGCAGTTCTTC. The V call is TRBV4-1, the J call TRBJ2-1, with a tentative D call TRBD2 (5 bases). CDR3 size: 14 residues. The germline V gene encodes CDR1 MGHRA and CDR2 YSYEKL. The germline V and J ends were trimmed by 6 bases and 7 bases, with 16 bases remaining between them.

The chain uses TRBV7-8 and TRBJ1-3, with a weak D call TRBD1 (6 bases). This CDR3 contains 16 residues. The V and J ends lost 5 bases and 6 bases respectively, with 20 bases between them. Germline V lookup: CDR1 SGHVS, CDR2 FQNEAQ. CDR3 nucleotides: TGTGCCAGCAGCGCATTCCAGGGGTCAGCGGCAAACACCATATATTTT. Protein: CASSAFQGSAANTIYF.

The DNA of the CDR3 is TGTGCCAGCGAGGTTTTTAACTATGGCTACACCTTC. It encodes CASEVFNYGYTF. The gene calls are TRBV7-9 and TRBJ1-2; no clear D gene. Germline CDR1 is SEHNR and CDR2 is FQNEAQ (reference sequence). V lost 8 bases and J lost 1, with 8 bases in between. The CDR3 spans 12 residues.

The CDR3 sequence is CVTLPFPPTYGYTF. In nucleotides, the CDR3 is TGTGTCACTCTCCCCTTCCCGCCTACCTATGGCTACACCTTC. The V call is TRBV6-5, the J call TRBJ1-2; D unclear. The CDR3 contains 14 residues. CDR1 and CDR2 from the germline V gene are MNHEY and SVGAGI.

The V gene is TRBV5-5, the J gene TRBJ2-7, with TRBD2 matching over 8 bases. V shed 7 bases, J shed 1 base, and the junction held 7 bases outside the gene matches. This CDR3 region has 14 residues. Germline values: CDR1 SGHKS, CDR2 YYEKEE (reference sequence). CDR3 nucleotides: TGTGCCAGCTCAGCGGGGGCGGGGTCCTACGAGCAGTACTTC. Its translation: CASSAGAGSYEQYF.

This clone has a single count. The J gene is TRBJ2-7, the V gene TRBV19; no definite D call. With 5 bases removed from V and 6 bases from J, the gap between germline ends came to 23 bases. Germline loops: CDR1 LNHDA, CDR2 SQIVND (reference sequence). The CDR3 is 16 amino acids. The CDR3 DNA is TGTGCCAGTAGTGGCTCGGTATTGCGGACCCTTGGCGAGCAGTACTTC. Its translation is CASSGSVLRTLGEQYF. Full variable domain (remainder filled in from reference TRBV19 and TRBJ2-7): DGGITQSPKYLFRKEGQNVTLSCEQNLNHDAMYWYRQDPGQGLRLIYYSQIVNDFQKGDIAEGYSVSREKKESFPLTVTSAQKNPTAFYLCASSGSVLRTLGEQYFGPGTRLTVT.

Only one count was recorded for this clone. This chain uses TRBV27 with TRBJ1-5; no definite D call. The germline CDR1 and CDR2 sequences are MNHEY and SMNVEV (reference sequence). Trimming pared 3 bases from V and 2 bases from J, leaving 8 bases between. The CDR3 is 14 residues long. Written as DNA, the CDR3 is TGTGCCAGCAGTTTGGTAGATGGCAATCAGCCCCAGCATTTT. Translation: CASSLVDGNQPQHF.

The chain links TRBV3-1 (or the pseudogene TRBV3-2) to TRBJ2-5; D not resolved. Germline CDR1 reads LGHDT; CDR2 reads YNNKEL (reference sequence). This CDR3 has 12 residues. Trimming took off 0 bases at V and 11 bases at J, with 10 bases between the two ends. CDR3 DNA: TGTGCCAGCAGCCAAGATAAGCTGGGTCAGTACTTC. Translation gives CASSQDKLGQYF.

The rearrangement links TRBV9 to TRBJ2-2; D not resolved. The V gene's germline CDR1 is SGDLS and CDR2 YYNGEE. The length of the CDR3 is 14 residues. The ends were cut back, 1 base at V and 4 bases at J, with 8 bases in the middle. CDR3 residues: CASSVRWGTGELFF. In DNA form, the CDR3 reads TGTGCCAGCAGCGTAAGATGGGGCACCGGGGAGCTGTTTTTT.

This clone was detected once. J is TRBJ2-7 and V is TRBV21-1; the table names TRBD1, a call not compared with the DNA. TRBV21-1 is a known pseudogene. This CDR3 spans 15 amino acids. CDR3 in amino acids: CASSKGQLRSYEQYF. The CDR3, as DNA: TGTGCCAGCAGCAAGGGACAGCTTCGATCCTACGAGCAGTACTTC.

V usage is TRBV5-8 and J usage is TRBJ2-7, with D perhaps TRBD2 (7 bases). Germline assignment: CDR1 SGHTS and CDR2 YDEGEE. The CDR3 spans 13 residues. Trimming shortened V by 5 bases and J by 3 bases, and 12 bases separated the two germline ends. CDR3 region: CASRGGRYYEQYF. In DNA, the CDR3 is TGTGCCAGCAGGGGGGGGCGATACTACGAGCAGTACTTC.

CDR3 bases: TGTGCCAGCAGTTTAGATGGGCCCAATGAGCAGTTCTTC. Amino acid sequence: CASSLDGPNEQFF. V usage is TRBV12-3 or TRBV12-4 and J usage is TRBJ2-1; D remains ambiguous. The CDR3 covers 13 residues. V lost 1 base, J lost 6 bases, and 7 bases lay in between.

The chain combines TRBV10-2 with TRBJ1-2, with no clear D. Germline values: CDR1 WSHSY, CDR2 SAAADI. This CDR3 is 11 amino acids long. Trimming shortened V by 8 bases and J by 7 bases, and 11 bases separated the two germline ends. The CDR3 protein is CASSGVGGYTF. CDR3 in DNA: TGCGCCAGCTCGGGTGTAGGTGGCTACACCTTC.

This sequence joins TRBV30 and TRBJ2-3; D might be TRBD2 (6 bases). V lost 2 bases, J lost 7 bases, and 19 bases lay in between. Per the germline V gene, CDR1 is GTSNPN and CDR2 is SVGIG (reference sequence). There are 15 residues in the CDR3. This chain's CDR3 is CAWSRGGTLIYTQYF. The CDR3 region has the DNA TGTGCCTGGAGTCGTGGCGGGACCCTCATTTATACGCAGTATTTT. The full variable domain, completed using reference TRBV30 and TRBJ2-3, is SQTIHQWPATLVQPVGSPLSLECTVEGTSNPNLYWYRQAAGRGLQLLFYSVGIGQISSEVPQNLSASRPQDRQFILSSKKLLLSDSGFYLCAWSRGGTLIYTQYFGPGTRLTVL.

This CDR3 is CASSFSGQGNYGYTF. Written as DNA, the CDR3 is TGTGCCAGCAGCTTCTCGGGACAGGGGAACTATGGCTACACCTTC. The gene calls are TRBV11-2 and TRBJ1-2, with 10 bases aligning to TRBD1. The V gene's germline CDR1 is SGHAT and CDR2 FQNNGV. Trimming took 3 bases from V and 2 from J; bases not matched to a gene: 3. The CDR3 contains 15 residues.

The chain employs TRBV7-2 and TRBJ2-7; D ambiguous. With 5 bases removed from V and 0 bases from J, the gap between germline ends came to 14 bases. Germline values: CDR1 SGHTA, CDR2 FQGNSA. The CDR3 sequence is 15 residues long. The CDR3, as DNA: TGTGCCAGCAGCCAGCTTGCGGAGAGCTCCTACGAGCAGTACTTC. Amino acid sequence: CASSQLAESSYEQYF.

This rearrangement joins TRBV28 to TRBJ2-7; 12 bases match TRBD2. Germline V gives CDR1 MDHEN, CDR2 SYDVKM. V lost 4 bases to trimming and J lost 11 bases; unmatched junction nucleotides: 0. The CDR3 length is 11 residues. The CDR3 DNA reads TGTGCCAGCAGTTCTAGCGGGAGGGAGTACTTC. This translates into CASSSSGREYF.

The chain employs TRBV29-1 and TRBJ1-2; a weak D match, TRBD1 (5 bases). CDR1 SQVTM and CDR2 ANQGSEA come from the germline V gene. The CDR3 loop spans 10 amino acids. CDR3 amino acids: CRVGDRGYTF. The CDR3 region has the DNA TGCAGGGTGGGGGATAGGGGCTACACCTTC.

The CDR3 nucleotides read TGTGCCAGCAGTTCCTTCTTAGCCTTTCGAGATACGCAGTATTTT. Translating it yields CASSSFLAFRDTQYF. The J gene is TRBJ2-3, the V gene TRBV6-5; no firm D call. V lost 4 bases to trimming and J lost 5 bases, with 16 bases between them. The CDR3 is 15 amino acids. From germline, CDR1 is MNHEY and CDR2 SVGAGI.

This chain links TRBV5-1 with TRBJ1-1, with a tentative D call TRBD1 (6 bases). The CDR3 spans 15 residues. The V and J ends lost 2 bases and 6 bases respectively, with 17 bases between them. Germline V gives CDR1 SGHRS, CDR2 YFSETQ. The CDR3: CASSLTTQQGAEAFF. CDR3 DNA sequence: TGCGCCAGCAGCTTAACTACTCAACAGGGCGCTGAAGCTTTCTTT. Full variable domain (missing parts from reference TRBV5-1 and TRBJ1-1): KAGVTQTPRYLIKTRGQQVTLSCSPISGHRSVSWYQQTPGQGLQFLFEYFSETQRNKGNFPGRFSGRQFSNSRSEMNVSTLELGDSALYLCASSLTTQQGAEAFFGQGTRLTVV.

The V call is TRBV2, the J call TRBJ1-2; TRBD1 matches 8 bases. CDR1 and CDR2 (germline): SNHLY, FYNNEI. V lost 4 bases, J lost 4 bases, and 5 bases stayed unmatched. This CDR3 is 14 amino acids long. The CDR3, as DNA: TGTGCCAGCAGTGTGGGACAGGATGCCTATGGCTACACCTTC. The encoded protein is CASSVGQDAYGYTF. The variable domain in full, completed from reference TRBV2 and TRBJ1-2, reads EPEVTQTPSHQVTQMGQEVILRCVPISNHLYFYWYRQILGQKVEFLVSFYNNEISEKSEIFDDQFSVERPDGSNFTLKIRSTKLEDSAMYFCASSVGQDAYGYTFGSGTRLTVV.

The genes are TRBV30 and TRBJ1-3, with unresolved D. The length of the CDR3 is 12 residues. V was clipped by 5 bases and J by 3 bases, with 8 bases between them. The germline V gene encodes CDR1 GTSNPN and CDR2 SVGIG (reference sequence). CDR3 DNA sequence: TGTGCCTGGGCCGGGCGTGGAAACACCATATATTTT. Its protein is CAWAGRGNTIYF.